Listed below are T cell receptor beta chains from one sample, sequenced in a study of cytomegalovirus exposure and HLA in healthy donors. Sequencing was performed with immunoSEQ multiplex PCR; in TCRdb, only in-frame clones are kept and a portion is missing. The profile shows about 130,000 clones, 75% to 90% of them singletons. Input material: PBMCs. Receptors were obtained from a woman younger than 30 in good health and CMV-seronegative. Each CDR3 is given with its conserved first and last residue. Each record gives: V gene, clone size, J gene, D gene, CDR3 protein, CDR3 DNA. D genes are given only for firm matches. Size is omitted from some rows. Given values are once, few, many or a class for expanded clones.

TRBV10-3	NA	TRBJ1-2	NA	CAISPSTGNYGYTF	TGTGCCATCAGTCCGTCTACAGGAAACTATGGCTACACCTTC
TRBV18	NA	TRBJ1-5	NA	CASSPQGSEPQHF	TGTGCCAGCTCACCACAGGGGTCGGAGCCCCAGCATTTT
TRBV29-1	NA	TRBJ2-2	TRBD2	CSVLGLAGSGELFF	TGCAGCGTACTGGGACTAGCCGGTTCCGGGGAGCTGTTTTTT
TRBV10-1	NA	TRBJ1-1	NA	CASSELRNTEAFF	TGCGCCAGCAGTGAGTTGCGGAACACTGAAGCTTTCTTT
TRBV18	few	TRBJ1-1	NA	CASSPPGGSRNTEAFF	TGTGCCAGCTCACCACCGGGTGGGAGTCGTAACACTGAAGCTTTCTTT
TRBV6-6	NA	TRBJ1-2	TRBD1	CASTIADRVLSYGYTF	TGTGCCAGCACCATCGCCGACAGGGTTCTTAGCTATGGCTACACCTTC
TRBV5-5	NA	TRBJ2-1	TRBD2	CASSSEGLADYNEQFF	TGTGCCAGCAGCTCGGAGGGGCTAGCGGACTACAATGAGCAGTTCTTC
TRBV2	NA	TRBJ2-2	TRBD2	CASRTTSLLLAGGFADGELFF	TGTGCCAGCCGAACCACATCCCTACTGCTAGCGGGGGGTTTTGCGGACGGGGAGCTGTTTTTT
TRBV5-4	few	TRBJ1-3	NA	CASSLPGSSGNTIYF	TGTGCCAGCAGCTTGCCAGGCAGCTCTGGAAACACCATATATTTT
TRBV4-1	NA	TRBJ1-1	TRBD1	CASSPQGTEAFF	TGCGCCAGCAGCCCACAGGGGACTGAAGCTTTCTTT
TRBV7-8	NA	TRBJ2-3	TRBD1	CASSLPRTGSSDTQYF	TGTGCCAGCAGCCTACCCCGGACAGGGTCCTCAGATACGCAGTATTTT
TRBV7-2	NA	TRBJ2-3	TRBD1	CASSSPGQAVDTQYF	TGTGCCAGCAGCTCGCCGGGACAGGCCGTAGATACGCAGTATTTT
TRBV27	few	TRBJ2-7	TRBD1	CASSSTDRGSYEQYF	TGTGCCAGCAGTTCGACCGACAGGGGCTCCTACGAGCAGTACTTC
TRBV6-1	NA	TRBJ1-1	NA	CASSEVLGQVVTEAFF	TGTGCCAGCAGTGAAGTACTGGGGCAGGTTGTCACTGAAGCTTTCTTT
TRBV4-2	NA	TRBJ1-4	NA	CASSQESIHGTRNEKLFF	TGTGCCAGCAGCCAAGAATCGATCCACGGGACAAGGAATGAAAAACTGTTTTTT
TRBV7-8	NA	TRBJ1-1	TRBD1	CASSRGQGWTEAFF	TGTGCCAGCAGCAGGGGACAGGGCTGGACTGAAGCTTTCTTT
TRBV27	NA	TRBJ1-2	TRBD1	CANLRRGQPYGYTF	TGTGCCAACCTACGCAGGGGGCAACCCTATGGCTACACCTTC
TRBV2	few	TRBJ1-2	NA	CARSRRGAGNYGYTF	TGTGCCAGGTCCCGGCGCGGGGCCGGTAACTATGGCTACACCTTC
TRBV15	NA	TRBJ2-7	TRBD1	CATSRARGQKNEQYF	TGTGCCACCAGCAGAGCCAGGGGGCAGAAAAACGAGCAGTACTTC
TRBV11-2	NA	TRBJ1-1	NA	CASSLGLQTMNTEAFF	TGTGCCAGCAGCTTAGGGCTCCAGACTATGAACACTGAAGCTTTCTTT